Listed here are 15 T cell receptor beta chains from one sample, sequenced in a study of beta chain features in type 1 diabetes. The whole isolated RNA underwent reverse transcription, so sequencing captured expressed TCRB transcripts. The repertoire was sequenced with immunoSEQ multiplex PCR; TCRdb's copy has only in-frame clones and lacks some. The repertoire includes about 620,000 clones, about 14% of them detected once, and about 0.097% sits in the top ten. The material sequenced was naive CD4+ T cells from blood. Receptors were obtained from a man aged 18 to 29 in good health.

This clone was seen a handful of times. In DNA, the CDR3 is TGTGCCAGCAGCTCCCGAGGGGACAGGGGGCGGGATGAGCAGTTCTTC. This sequence encodes CASSSRGDRGRDEQFF. J is TRBJ2-1 and V is TRBV9; 12 positions agree with TRBD1. V trimming: 4 bases; J trimming: 8 bases; junction bases outside the gene matches: 10. Per germline, CDR1 SGDLS and CDR2 YYNGEE. CDR3 length: 16 amino acids. Full variable domain (outside the CDR3, taken from reference TRBV9 and TRBJ2-1): DSGVTQTPKHLITATGQRVTLRCSPRSGDLSVYWYQQSLDQGLQFLIQYYNGEERAKGNILERFSAQQFPDLHSELNLSSLELGDSALYFCASSSRGDRGRDEQFFGPGTRLTVL.

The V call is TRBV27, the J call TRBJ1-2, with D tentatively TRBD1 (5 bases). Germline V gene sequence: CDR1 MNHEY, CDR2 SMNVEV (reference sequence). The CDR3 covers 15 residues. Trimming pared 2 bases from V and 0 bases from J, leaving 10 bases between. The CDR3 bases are TGTGCCAGCAGTTTAAAAACAGGCCCTAACTATGGCTACACCTTC. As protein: CASSLKTGPNYGYTF.

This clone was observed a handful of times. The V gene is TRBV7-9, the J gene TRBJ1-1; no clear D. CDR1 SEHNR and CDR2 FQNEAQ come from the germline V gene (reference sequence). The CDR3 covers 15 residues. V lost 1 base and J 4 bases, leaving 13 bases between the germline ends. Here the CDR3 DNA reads TGTGCCAGCAGCTTAGAGTGGGGTAGGGTCACTGAAGCTTTCTTT. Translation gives CASSLEWGRVTEAFF.

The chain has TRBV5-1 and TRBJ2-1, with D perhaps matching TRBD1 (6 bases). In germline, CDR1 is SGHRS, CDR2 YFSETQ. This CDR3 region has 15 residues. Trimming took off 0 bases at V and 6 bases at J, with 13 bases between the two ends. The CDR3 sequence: CASSLAPLQGNEQFF. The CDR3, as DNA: TGCGCCAGCAGCTTGGCCCCGTTACAGGGCAATGAGCAGTTCTTC.

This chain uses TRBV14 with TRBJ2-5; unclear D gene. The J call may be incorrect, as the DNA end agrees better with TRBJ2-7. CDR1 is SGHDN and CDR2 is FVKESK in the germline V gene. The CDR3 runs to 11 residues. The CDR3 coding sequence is TGTGCCAGCAGCCAAGTCCACGAGCAGTACTTC. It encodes CASSQVHEQYF.

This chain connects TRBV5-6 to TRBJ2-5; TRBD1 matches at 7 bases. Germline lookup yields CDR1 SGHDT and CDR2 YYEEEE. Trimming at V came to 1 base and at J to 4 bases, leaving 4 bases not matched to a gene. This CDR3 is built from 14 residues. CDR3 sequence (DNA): TGTGCCAGCAGCTTGCAGGGACAGATAGAGACCCAGTACTTC. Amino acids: CASSLQGQIETQYF.

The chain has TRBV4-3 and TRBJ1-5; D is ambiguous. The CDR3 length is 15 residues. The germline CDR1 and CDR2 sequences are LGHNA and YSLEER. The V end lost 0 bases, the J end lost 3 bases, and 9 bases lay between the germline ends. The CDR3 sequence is CASSQDVGINQPQHF. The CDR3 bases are TGCGCCAGCAGCCAAGATGTGGGGATCAATCAGCCCCAGCATTTT.

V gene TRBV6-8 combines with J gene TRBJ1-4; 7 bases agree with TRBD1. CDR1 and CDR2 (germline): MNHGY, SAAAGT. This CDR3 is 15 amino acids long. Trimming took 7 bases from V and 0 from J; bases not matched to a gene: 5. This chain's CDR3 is CASNQGGATNEKLFF. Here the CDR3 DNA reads TGTGCCAGCAACCAGGGGGGAGCAACTAATGAAAAACTGTTTTTT.

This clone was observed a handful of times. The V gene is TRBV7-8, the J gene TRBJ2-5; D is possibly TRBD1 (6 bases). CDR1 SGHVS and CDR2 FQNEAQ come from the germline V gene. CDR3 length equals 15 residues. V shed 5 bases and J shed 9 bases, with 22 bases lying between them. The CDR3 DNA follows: TGTGCCAGCAGCCTTAGGGACAATCCTTTACCGGCCCAGTACTTC. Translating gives CASSLRDNPLPAQYF. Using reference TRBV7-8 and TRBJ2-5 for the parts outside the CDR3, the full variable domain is GAGVSQSPRYKVAKRGQDVALRCDPISGHVSLFWYQQALGQGPEFLTYFQNEAQLDKSGLPSDRFFAERPEGSVSTLKIQRTQQEDSAVYLCASSLRDNPLPAQYFGPGTRLLVL.

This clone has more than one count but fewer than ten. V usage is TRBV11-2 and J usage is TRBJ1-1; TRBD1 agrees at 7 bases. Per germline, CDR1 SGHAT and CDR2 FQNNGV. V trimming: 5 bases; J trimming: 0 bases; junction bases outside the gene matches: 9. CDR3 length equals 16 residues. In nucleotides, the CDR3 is TGTGCCAGCAGCCCCCGACAGGGACGGTTGAACACTGAAGCTTTCTTT. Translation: CASSPRQGRLNTEAFF.

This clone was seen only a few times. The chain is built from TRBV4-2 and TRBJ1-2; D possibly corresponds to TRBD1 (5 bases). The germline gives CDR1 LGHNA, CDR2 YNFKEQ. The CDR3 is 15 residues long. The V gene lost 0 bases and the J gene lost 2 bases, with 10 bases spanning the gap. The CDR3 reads CASSQDKAGNYGYTF. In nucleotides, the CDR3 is TGTGCCAGCAGCCAAGATAAGGCAGGGAACTATGGCTACACCTTC.

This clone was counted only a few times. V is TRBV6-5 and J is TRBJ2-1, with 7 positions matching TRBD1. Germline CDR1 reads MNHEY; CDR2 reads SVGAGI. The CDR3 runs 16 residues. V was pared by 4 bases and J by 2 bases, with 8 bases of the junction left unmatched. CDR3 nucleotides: TGTGCCAGCAGTTTTACCGGGACAGCGACCTACAATGAGCAGTTCTTC. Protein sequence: CASSFTGTATYNEQFF.

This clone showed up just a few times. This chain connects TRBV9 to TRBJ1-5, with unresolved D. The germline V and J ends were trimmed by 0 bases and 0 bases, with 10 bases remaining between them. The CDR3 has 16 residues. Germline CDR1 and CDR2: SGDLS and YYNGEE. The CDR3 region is CASSVVPRYSNQPQHF. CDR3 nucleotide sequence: TGTGCCAGCAGCGTAGTACCCAGGTATAGCAATCAGCCCCAGCATTTT.

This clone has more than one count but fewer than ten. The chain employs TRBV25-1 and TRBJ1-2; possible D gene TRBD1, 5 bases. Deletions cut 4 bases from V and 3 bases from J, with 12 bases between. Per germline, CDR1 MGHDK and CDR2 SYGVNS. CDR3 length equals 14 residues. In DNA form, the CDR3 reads TGTGCCAGCAGTGGCCAAGGGGTACACTATGGCTACACCTTC. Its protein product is CASSGQGVHYGYTF.

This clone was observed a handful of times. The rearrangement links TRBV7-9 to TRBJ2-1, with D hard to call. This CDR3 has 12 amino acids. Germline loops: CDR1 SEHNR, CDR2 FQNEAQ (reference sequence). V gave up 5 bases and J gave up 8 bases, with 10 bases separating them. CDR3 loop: CASSNIGYEQFF. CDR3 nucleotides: TGTGCCAGCAGCAACATAGGTTATGAGCAGTTCTTC.